This T cell receptor beta chain was found in a study of identical twins. Points from the study as a whole: A lower insertion count was a feature of abundant cord blood beta clonotypes, with no such feature in memory repertoires. Twins showed weaker excess sharing in their beta out-of-frame sequences. Twin pairs' shared out-of-frame alpha sequences were enriched in low generation probability.

With 3 bases clipped from V and 6 bases from J, the junction kept 6 bases outside the gene matches. The CDR3 consists of 15 residues. Germline assignment: CDR1 SQVTM and CDR2 ANQGSEA. TCRdb called the 5' RACE reads again in MiXCR, with one record for every CDR3 protein. The table lists some 790,000 distinct CDR3 sequences, about 20% of them singletons. Details on this clonotype: Its antigen is unknown.

The same data also contributed to another study, on T cells expressing NK-cell markers. That paper adds: Seropositivity for HCMV was found in seven of the eight sequenced donors, with one seronegative.

The clonotype originates from a woman under 30 in good health. V is TRBV29-1 and J is TRBJ2-7, with TRBD2 matching over 15 bases. The sequencing input was PBMCs. The CDR3, as DNA: TGCAGCGTTGACACCGGACTAGCGGGGGGGGGCGAGCAGTACTTC. Its protein product is CSVDTGLAGGGEQYF.